The clone carrying this T cell receptor beta chain was found a few times. This specimen belongs to a study of T cells after yellow fever vaccination. Overall study: Libraries from low-cell-number fractions were prepared with the SMART-Seq v4 Ultra Low Input RNA kit.

TCRdb processed the 5' RACE reads anew with MiXCR; each CDR3 protein has one entry. Altogether about 320,000 distinct CDR3 sequences are present, around 4.5% being singletons, with the ten largest covering approximately 19%. The CDR3 runs to 17 residues. Germline CDR1 reads LGHNA; CDR2 reads YNFKEQ. Trimming removed 0 bases at V and 4 bases at J, with 16 bases between. The V and J genes are TRBV4-2 and TRBJ1-5; possible D gene TRBD1, 6 bases. The sequencing here drew on PBMCs, taken 15 days after the yellow fever booster vaccination. This TCR was recovered from a man between 18 and 29 years old who received the YFV17D yellow fever vaccine. The CDR3 region is CASSQDHLGDKNQPQHF. The CDR3 DNA reads TGTGCCAGCAGCCAAGATCATTTGGGGGACAAGAATCAGCCCCAGCATTTT.